This T cell receptor (beta chain) was sequenced in a study of read filtering for tumor transcriptome and immune sequencing. Across the study: The cohort had about 16 men and under 15 women aged about 45 to 80, mean about 67 years. Transcriptome libraries were built from DNase-treated RNA.

This CDR3 has 13 amino acids. Germline V gene data show CDR1 as DFQATT and CDR2 as SNEGSKA (reference sequence). V gave up 2 bases and J gave up 4 bases, with 11 bases separating them. A remark on this clonotype: No antigen is known for it.

Regarding the study as a whole: In IR-seq, single-read clonotypes were roughly 80% of clonotypes but approximately 3.2% of reads.

Every patient had bone marrow sampled while the disease was active. Molecular barcoded adaptors covering alpha/delta and beta/gamma chains were used on roughly 400 ng RNA. TCRdb re-derived calls from the reads in MiXCR, one entry per CDR3 protein. The sample records tens of thousands of distinct CDR3 sequences, about 15% being singletons. The V and J genes are TRBV20-1 and TRBJ2-5; no reliable D call. Input material: a population of CD138-negative cells sorted from bone marrow. The sequence was collected from a donor over 35 with multiple myeloma. The CDR3 loop reads CSARNHDGETQYF. The CDR3 coding sequence is TGCAGTGCTAGAAACCACGACGGAGAGACCCAGTACTTC.